The source of this T cell receptor beta chain is a study of human T cells and chemical hapten exposure. Study-wide results and limits: Significantly more large CDR3 similarity clusters were formed by expanded TCRs than by controls.

Specified time point: patch test 2, 6 weeks after DPC sensitization. The treatment here: therapeutic diphenylcyclopropenone sensitization with weekly scalp DPC. Each cDNA molecule in the library carried unique molecular identifiers. TCRdb independently ran MiXCR on the RACE reads; one entry per CDR3 protein. The data contain some 27,000 distinct CDR3 sequences, approximately 10% of them singletons. This clonotype was picked up a small number of times. Its specificity is unknown. The CDR3 runs 13 residues. The ends lost 6 bases at V and 6 bases at J; junction bases unmatched: 4. Germline V gene lookup returns CDR1 LGHNA and CDR2 YSLEER.

The sequenced sample was whole blood, obtained in connection with sensitization to the hapten diphenylcyclopropenone (DPC). The clonotype comes from a man under 40 with alopecia areata. Some clones in this sample may be carry-over from other donors' samples. V usage is TRBV4-3 and J usage is TRBJ2-1; TRBD2 aligns across 8 bases. The CDR3 DNA is TGCGCCAGCAGTGGGACTAGGCGCAATGAGCAGTTCTTC. Amino acids: CASSGTRRNEQFF.